A single sample gave rise to the 7 T cell receptor beta chains below, sequenced in a study of blood T cells in healthy people across ages (dated by TCRdb to between 2014 and 2017). The method behind the library was 5' RACE. These reads were obtained on an Illumina HiSeq 2500. A second roughly 6 to 12 cycle PCR used a sample-barcoded 5' primer and a J-beta primer mix. TCRdb reprocessing: public reads trimmed at Q25 with fastp, clones called with MiXCR, in-frame beta chains kept. Merged by CDR3 protein, the rows form single entries marked with the most common genes and DNA. Present in this sample are around 1.1 million distinct CDR3 sequences, around two fifths of which were seen just once. The biggest ten clones account for less than 15% of the sample. The specimen was blood. These receptor sequences come from a man aged 18 to 35 in good health.

This clonotype was detected a few times. The chain recombines TRBV6-1 with TRBJ2-3; 8 bases fit TRBD2. V lost 6 bases, J lost 8 bases, and 19 bases stayed unmatched. The CDR3 totals 17 residues. Germline V gives CDR1 MNHNS, CDR2 SASEGT. The CDR3 sequence: CASSSMAGGHAHSTQYF. The CDR3 coding sequence is TGTGCCAGCAGCTCCATGGCGGGGGGTCACGCACACTCTACGCAGTATTTT.

This clonotype was seen a single time. One end of the junction does not line up with germline, which may come from a read error. This chain links TRBV5-1 with TRBJ2-1; TRBD2 agrees at 9 bases. Germline V gene lookup returns CDR1 SGHRS and CDR2 YFSETQ. The CDR3 has 16 residues. CDR3 region: CASNLGTSRLYNEQFF. The CDR3 DNA reads as TGCGCCAGCAACTTGGGGACTAGCCGGCTCTACAATGAGCAGTTCTTC. Supplemented by reference TRBV5-1 and TRBJ2-1, the full variable domain reads KAGVTQTPRYLIKTRGQQVTLSCSPISGHRSVSWYQQTPGQGLQFLFEYFSETQRNKGNFPGRFSGRQFSNSRSEMNVSTLELGDSALYLCASNLGTSRLYNEQFFGPGTRLTVL.

This chain connects TRBV9 to TRBJ2-3; D gene uncertain. V was cut by 0 bases and J by 1 base, with 3 bases left in between. This CDR3 region has 13 residues. In germline, CDR1 is SGDLS, CDR2 YYNGEE. The CDR3 DNA is TGTGCCAGCAGCGTAGAAGGCACAGATACGCAGTATTTT. This gives the protein CASSVEGTDTQYF.

The CDR3 here is CASSFGVNEQYF. The CDR3 DNA follows: TGTGCCAGCAGTTTTGGGGTAAATGAGCAGTACTTC. This chain links TRBV12-3 or TRBV12-4 with TRBJ2-5; D is uncertain. V shed 3 bases and J shed 11 bases, with 13 bases lying between them. The CDR3 extends over 12 amino acids.

This sequence joins TRBV9 and TRBJ2-3, with TRBD2 identical over 11 bases. Trimming at V came to 3 bases and at J to 4 bases, leaving 4 bases not matched to a gene. This CDR3 region has 15 residues. Per germline, CDR1 SGDLS and CDR2 YYNGEE. The DNA of the CDR3 is TGTGCCAGCAGCGAGGGACTAGCGGAGTCAGATACGCAGTATTTT. As protein: CASSEGLAESDTQYF.

This chain joins TRBV5-1 and TRBJ2-7; TRBD2 matches 9 bases. CDR1 and CDR2 from the germline V gene are SGHRS and YFSETQ. The CDR3 loop spans 15 amino acids. V shed 4 bases and J 7 bases; nucleotides not matched to a gene: 12. The CDR3 protein is CASSGSGGPYNEQYF. In nucleotides, the CDR3 is TGCGCCAGCAGCGGCAGCGGGGGGCCTTACAATGAGCAGTACTTC.

This clonotype showed up just a few times. The V gene is TRBV9, the J gene TRBJ2-5; perhaps TRBD2 as D (5 bases). The CDR3 totals 14 residues. Germline V gene sequence: CDR1 SGDLS, CDR2 YYNGEE. Between the trimmed V and J ends, which lost 1 base and 1 base, there was a span of 8 bases. CDR3 coding DNA: TGTGCCAGCAGCGTATCGACTACCCAAGAGACCCAGTACTTC. It translates to CASSVSTTQETQYF.